This T cell receptor beta chain derives from a study of blood T cell repertoires in COVID-19. Study background: Spain, Italy and the United States supplied samples that represented acute and convalescent COVID-19.

V was trimmed by 5 bases and J by 1 base, leaving 11 bases between them. The CDR3 length is 14 residues. Per the germline V gene, CDR1 is SGHTA and CDR2 is FQGNSA. Libraries were prepared by immunoSEQ multiplex PCR; TCRdb keeps only in-frame clonotypes and omits some of them. The profile covers about 130,000 clones, with about 88% appearing a single time and approximately 1% taken by the ten largest. The chain employs TRBV7-2 and TRBJ1-1; possibly TRBD1 for D (5 bases). Material: peripheral blood. This sequence was found in an elderly woman with acute or convalescent COVID-19. CDR3 sequence: CASSGGRGNTEAFF. The CDR3 nucleotides read TGTGCCAGCAGCGGGGGGAGGGGGAACACTGAAGCTTTCTTT.